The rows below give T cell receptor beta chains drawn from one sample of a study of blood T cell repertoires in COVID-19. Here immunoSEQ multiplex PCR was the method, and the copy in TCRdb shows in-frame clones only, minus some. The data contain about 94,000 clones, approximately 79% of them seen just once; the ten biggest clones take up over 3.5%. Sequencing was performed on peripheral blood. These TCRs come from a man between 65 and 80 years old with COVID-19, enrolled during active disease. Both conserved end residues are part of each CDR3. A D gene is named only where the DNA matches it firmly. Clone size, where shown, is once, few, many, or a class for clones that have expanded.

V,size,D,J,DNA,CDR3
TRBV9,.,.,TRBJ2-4,TGTGCCAGCAGCGGTGGTCCTCCTATAGCCAAAAACATTCAGTACTTC,CASSGGPPIAKNIQYF
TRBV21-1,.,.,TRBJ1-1,TGTGCCAGTATAGATCGACGACATTCGTGGGACACTGAAGCTTTCTTT,CASIDRRHSWDTEAFF
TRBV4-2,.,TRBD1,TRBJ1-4,TGTGCCAGCAGCCAAGAGCCAAGAGGGACAGGGGATGAAAAACTGTTTTTT,CASSQEPRGTGDEKLFF
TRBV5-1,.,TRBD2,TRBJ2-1,TGCGCCAGCAGCTTGGCGGGAGGGAGGAATGAGCAGTTCTTC,CASSLAGGRNEQFF
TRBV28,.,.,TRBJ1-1,TGTGCCAGCAGTTTAGAGCCAGGGAGGAAAACTGAAGCTTTCTTT,CASSLEPGRKTEAFF
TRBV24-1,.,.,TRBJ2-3,TGTGCCACCAGTGACAGGTGGGCTCACACAGATACGCAGTATTTT,CATSDRWAHTDTQYF
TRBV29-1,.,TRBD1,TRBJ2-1,TGCAGCGTTTCTGGAACAGGGGGCGGTATCGATGAGCAGTTCTTC,CSVSGTGGGIDEQFF
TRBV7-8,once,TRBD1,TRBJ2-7,TGTGCCAGCAGCTACTTGACAGGGACCGAGCAGTACTTC,CASSYLTGTEQYF
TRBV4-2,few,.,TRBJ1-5,TGTGCCAGCAGCCAAGTATTTTCAGGGAATCAGCCCCAGCATTTT,CASSQVFSGNQPQHF
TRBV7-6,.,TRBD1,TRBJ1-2,TGTGCCAGCAGCCGCCAAAGACAGGGGGCGGGAGGCTACACCTTC,CASSRQRQGAGGYTF
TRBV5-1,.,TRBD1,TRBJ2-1,TGCGCCAGCAGCTCCTCCGGGACAGGATTATACAATGAGCAGTTCTTC,CASSSSGTGLYNEQFF
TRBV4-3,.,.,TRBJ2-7,TGCGCCAGCAGCCAAGGATCAGGGGGGTACGAGCAGTACTTC,CASSQGSGGYEQYF
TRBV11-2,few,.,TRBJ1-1,TGTGCCAGCAGCATCAGGGAGAACACTGAAGCTTTCTTT,CASSIRENTEAFF